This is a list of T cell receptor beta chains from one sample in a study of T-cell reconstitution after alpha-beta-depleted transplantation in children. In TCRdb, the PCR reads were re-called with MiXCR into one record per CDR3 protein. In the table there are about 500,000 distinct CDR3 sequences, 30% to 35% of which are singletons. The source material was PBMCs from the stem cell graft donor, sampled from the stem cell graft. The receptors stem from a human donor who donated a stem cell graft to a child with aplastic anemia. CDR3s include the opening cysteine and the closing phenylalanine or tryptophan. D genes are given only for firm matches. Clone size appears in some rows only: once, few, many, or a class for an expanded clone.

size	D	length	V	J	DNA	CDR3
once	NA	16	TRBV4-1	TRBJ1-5	TGCGCCAGCAGCCTTGGCTTTGACAGATCCAATCAGCCCCAGCATTTT	CASSLGFDRSNQPQHF
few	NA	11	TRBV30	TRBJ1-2	TGTGCCCGAGGGACATCCTATGGCTACACCTTC	CARGTSYGYTF
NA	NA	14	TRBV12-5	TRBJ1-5	TGTGCTAGTGGTTTGGTACCCGAGGATCAGCCCCAGCATTTT	CASGLVPEDQPQHF
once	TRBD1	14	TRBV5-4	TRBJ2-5	TGTGCCAGCAGCGCACGGACAGGGCAAGAGACCCAGTACTTC	CASSARTGQETQYF
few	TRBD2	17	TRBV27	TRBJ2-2	TGTGCCAGCAGTTTAAGGGAGGGGCTAGCCCTCACCGGGGAGCTGTTTTTT	CASSLREGLALTGELFF
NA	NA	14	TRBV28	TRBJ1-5	TGTGCCAGTGGGGCCCTTTTATGGAATCAGCCCCAGCATTTT	CASGALLWNQPQHF
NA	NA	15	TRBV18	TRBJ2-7	TGTGCCAGCTCACCATTCCTCTCCTCATTGGGAGAGCAGTACTTC	CASSPFLSSLGEQYF
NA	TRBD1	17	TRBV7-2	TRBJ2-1	TGTGCCAGCAGCTTAGGATGGGACAGGGGGGTCTACAATGAGCAGTTCTTC	CASSLGWDRGVYNEQFF
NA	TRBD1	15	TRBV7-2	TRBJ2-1	TGTGCCAGCAGACGGGACAGGGGGGCTCGCAATGAGCAGTTCTTC	CASRRDRGARNEQFF
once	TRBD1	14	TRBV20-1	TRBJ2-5	TGCAGTGCTAGGACGGGACAGGGCTTAGAGACCCAGTACTTC	CSARTGQGLETQYF
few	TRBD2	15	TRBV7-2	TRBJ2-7	TGTGCCAGCAGCTCGACTAGCGGTAGCTCCTACGAGCAGTACTTC	CASSSTSGSSYEQYF
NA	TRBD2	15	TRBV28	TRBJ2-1	TGTGCCAGCAGCTTCGGGGGTAGCGGGAGGAATGAGCAGTTCTTC	CASSFGGSGRNEQFF
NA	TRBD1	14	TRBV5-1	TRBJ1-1	TGCGCCAGCAGCTCAGATGCAGGGGGACCTGAAGCTTTCTTT	CASSSDAGGPEAFF
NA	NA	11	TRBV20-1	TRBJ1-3	TGCAGTGTTAGCAGGACGAACACCATATATTTT	CSVSRTNTIYF
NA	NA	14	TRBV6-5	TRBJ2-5	TGTGCCAGCAGTTACATCAGGGAATCAGAGACCCAGTACTTC	CASSYIRESETQYF
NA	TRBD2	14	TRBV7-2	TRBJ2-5	TGTGCCAGCAGCCAAACTAGCGGAGGAGAGACCCAGTACTTC	CASSQTSGGETQYF
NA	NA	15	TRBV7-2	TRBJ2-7	TGTGCCAGCAGCCCTGGGGCCCTCCCGACCTACGAGCAGTACTTC	CASSPGALPTYEQYF
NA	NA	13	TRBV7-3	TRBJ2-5	TGTGCCAGCAGCCCCCCAGGGGACGAGACCCAGTACTTC	CASSPPGDETQYF
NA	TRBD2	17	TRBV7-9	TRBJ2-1	TGTGCCAGCAGCCCACGCCGCGCAGGACTAGCGGGGAATGAGCAGTTCTTC	CASSPRRAGLAGNEQFF
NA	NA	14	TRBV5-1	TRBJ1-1	TGCGCCAGCAGCGATCCCGACCAGTCCACTGAAGCTTTCTTT	CASSDPDQSTEAFF
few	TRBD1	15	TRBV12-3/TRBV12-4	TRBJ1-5	TGTGCCAGCAGTTTAGAAGCAGGGGGTTGGCAGCCCCAGCATTTT	CASSLEAGGWQPQHF
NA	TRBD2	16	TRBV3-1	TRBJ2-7	TGTGCCAGCAGCCCGGGGCTAGCGGGAGTCCCCTACGAGCAGTACTTC	CASSPGLAGVPYEQYF
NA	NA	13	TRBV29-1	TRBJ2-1	TGCAGCGTTGATGGGGTAGAGGTAGGAGGCCAGTTCTTC	CSVDGVEVGGQFF
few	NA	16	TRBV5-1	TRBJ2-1	TGCGCCAGCAGCTCCGGGACTGAGAGCACCTACAATGAGCAGTTCTTC	CASSSGTESTYNEQFF
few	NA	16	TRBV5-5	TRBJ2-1	TGTGCCAGCAGCCTGTTGCGATTTGGGGGGTACAATGAGCAGTTCTTC	CASSLLRFGGYNEQFF
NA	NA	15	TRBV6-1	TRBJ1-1	TGTGCCACCAAGATGGTCACAGGGCTGGGCACTGAAGCTTTCTTT	CATKMVTGLGTEAFF
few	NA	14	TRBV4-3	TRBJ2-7	TGCGCCAGCAGCCAAAATAGGTTGTCCTACGAGCAGTACTTC	CASSQNRLSYEQYF
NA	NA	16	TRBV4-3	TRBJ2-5	TGCGCCAGCAGCCAAGTTCTCGGCAGCTTCCAAGAGACCCAGTACTTC	CASSQVLGSFQETQYF
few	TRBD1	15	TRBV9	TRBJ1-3	TGTGCCAGCAGCGTAGCAGGGGGCGGTGGAAACACCATATATTTT	CASSVAGGGGNTIYF
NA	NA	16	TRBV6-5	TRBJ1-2	TGTGCCAGCAGTTACTCCTTCGGGATTACAGCAGAAGGCTACACCTTC	CASSYSFGITAEGYTF
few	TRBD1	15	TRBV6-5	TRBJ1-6	TGTGCCAGCAGTTCCGGGACAGGGCGGTCGTCACCCCTCCACTTT	CASSSGTGRSSPLHF
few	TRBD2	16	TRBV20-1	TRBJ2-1	TGCAGTGCTAGAGGGGTAGCGGGACTACGCTACAATGAGCAGTTCTTC	CSARGVAGLRYNEQFF
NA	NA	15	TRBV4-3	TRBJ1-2	TGCGCCAGCAGCCAAGAACAGAATCCAGGGGCTGGCTACACCTTC	CASSQEQNPGAGYTF
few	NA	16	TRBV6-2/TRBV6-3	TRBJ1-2	TGTGCCAGCAGGCCAGCGTGGGCAGTTAGCAGCTATGGCTACACCTTC	CASRPAWAVSSYGYTF
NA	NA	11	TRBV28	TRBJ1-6	TGTGCCAGCAGGACCCGGGACCTACTCCACTTT	CASRTRDLLHF
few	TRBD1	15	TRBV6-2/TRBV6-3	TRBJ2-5	TGTGCCAGCACCAACCCCGGACAGGGCCAAGAGACCCAGTACTTC	CASTNPGQGQETQYF
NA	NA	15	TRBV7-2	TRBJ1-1	TGTGCCAGCAGCTTAAGTCAGGGGAGGAACACTGAAGCTTTCTTT	CASSLSQGRNTEAFF
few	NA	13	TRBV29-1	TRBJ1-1	TGCAGCGTTTGCAGGGATACGAACACTGAAGCTTTCTTT	CSVCRDTNTEAFF
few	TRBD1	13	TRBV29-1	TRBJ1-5	TGCAGCGTCGGAGGGACAGCAAATCAGCCCCAGCATTTT	CSVGGTANQPQHF
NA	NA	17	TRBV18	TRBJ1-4	TGTGCCAGCTCGCCCGAGAACGGACTTGGGGCTAATGAAAAACTGTTTTTT	CASSPENGLGANEKLFF
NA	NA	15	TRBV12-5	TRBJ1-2	TGTGCTAGTGGTTTGGGGCCTGGAGTGGACTATGGCTACACCTTC	CASGLGPGVDYGYTF
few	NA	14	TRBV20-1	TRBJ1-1	TGCAGTGCGATCCTCGGGAGTAGGCGCTCTGAGGCTTTCTTT	CSAILGSRRSEAFF
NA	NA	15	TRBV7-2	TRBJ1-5	TGTGCCAGCAGCTTAAAGGCACAGAGTAATCAGCCCCAGCATTTT	CASSLKAQSNQPQHF
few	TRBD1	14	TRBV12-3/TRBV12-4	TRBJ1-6	TGTGCCAGCAGTTTACAGGGGGCACAATCACCCCTCCACTTT	CASSLQGAQSPLHF
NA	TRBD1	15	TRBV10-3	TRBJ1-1	TGTGCCATCAGAAATTGGACAGGCGGAGGGACTGAAGCTTTCTTT	CAIRNWTGGGTEAFF
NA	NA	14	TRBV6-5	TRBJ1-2	TGTGCCAGCAGTTACCCCGGGGGTGAGCATGGCTACACCTTC	CASSYPGGEHGYTF
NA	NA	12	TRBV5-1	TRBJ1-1	TGCGCCAGCAGCTTTACAGGAGGTGAAGCTTTCTTT	CASSFTGGEAFF
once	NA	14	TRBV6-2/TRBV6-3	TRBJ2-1	TGTGCCAGCAGTTACGGCAGGGTTAACAATGAGCAGTTCTTC	CASSYGRVNNEQFF
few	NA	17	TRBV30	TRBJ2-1	TGTGCCTGGAACGGGCGCGGAGGAGGGGGCCCTTACAATGAGCAGTTCTTC	CAWNGRGGGGPYNEQFF
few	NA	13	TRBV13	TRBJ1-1	TGTGCCAGCAGCCTAGGCGAGGGGGGACGAGCTTTCTTT	CASSLGEGGRAFF
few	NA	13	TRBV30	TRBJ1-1	TGTGCCTGGAGCCTGACAGCGAACACTGAAGCTTTCTTT	CAWSLTANTEAFF
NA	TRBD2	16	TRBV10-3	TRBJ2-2	TGTGCCATCAGGCCCGGGGAGGGACTAGCAGCCGGGGAGCTGTTTTTT	CAIRPGEGLAAGELFF
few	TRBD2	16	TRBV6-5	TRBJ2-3	TGTGCCAGCAGTTACTCGCCGGGAGGGCTGGGAGATACGCAGTATTTT	CASSYSPGGLGDTQYF